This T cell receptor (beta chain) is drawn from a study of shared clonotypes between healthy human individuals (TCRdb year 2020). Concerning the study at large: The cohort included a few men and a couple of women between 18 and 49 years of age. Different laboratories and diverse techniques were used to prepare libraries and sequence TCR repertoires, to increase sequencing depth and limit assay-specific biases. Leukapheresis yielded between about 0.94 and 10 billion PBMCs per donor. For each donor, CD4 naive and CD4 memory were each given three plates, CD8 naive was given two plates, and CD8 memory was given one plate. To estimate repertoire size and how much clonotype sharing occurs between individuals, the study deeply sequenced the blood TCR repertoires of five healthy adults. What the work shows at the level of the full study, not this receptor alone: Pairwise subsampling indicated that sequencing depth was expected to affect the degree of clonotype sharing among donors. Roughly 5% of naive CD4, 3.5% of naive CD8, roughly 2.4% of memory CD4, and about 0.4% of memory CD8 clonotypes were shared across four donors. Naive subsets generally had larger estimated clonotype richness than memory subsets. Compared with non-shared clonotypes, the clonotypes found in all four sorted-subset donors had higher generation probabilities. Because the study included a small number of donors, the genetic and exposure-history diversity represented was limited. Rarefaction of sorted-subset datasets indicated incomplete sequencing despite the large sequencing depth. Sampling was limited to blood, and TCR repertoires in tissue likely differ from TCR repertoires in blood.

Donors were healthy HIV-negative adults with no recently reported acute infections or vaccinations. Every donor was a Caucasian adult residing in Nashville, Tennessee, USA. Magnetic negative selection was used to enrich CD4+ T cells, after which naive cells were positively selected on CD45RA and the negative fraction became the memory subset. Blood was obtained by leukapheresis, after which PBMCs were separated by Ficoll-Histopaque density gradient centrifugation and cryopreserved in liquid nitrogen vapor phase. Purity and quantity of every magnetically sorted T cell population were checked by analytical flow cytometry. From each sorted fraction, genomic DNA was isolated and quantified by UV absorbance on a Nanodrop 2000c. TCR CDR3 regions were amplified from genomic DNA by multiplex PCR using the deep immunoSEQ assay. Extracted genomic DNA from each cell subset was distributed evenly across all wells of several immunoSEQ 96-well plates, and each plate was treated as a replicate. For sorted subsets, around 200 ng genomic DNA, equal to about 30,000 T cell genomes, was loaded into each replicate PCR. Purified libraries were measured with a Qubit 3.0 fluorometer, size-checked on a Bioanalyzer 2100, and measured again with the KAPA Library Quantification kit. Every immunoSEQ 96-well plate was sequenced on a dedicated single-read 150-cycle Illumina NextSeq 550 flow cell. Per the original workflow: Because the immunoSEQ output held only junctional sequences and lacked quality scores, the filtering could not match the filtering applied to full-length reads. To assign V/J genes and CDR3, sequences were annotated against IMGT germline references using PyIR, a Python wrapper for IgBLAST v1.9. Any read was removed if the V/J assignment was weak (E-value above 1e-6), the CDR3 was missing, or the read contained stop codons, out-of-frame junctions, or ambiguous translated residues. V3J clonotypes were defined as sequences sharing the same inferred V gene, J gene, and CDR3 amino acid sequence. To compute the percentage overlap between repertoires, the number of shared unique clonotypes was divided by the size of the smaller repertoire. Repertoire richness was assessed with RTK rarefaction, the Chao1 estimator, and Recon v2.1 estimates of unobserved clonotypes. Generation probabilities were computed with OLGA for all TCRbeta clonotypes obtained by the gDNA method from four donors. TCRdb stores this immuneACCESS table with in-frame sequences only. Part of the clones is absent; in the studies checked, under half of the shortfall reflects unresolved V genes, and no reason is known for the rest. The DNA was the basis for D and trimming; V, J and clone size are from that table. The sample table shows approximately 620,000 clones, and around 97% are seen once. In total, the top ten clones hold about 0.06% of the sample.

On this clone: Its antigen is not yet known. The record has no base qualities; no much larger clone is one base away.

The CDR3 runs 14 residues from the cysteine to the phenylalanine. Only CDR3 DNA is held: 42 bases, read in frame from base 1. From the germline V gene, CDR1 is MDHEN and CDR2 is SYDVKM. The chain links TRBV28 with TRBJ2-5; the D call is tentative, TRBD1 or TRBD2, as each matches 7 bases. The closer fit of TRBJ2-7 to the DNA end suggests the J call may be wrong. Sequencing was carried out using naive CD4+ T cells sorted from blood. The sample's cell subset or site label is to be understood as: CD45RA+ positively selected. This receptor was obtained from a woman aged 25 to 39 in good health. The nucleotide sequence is TGTGCCAGCACCATTGACAGGGAGGGTTACGAGCAGTACTTC. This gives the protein CASTIDREGYEQYF.